This T cell receptor beta chain emerged from a study of response to subunit inactivated influenza vaccine. TCRdb re-called the RT-PCR reads with MiXCR, one entry per CDR3 protein. The sample has about 480,000 distinct CDR3 sequences, around 13% seen once. This clonotype was seen only a few times. Its matching antigen is unknown. The V gene end was trimmed by 2 bases and the J gene end by 9 bases; junction bases not matched to a gene: 9. There are 16 residues in the CDR3. Per germline, CDR1 SGHVS and CDR2 FNYEAQ. Findings and limits, study-wide: Each seasonal influenza vaccination, the authors suggested, recruits few new T cells.

The receptor's source is a man in his fifties or sixties who received an inactivated influenza vaccine. This chain uses TRBV7-6 with TRBJ2-1, with 11 bases fitting TRBD2. The sequencing here drew on PBMCs from blood, taken about 40 days after vaccination. In DNA form, the CDR3 reads TGTGCCAGCAGCTTACGCCTAGCGGGAGGAACCCCTGAGCAGTTCTTC. Amino acid sequence: CASSLRLAGGTPEQFF.